This is a list of T cell receptor beta chains from one sample in a study of neurological immune-mediated disorders. TCRdb passed the 5' RACE reads through MiXCR, listing each CDR3 protein once. The sample contains approximately 58,000 distinct CDR3 sequences, more than 9.5% of which appear only once. The specimen sequenced was PBMCs. The receptors were gathered from a man in his sixties in good health. CDR3s include the opening cysteine and the closing phenylalanine or tryptophan. D genes are given only for firm matches. Some rows mark clone size as missing; the rest say once, few, many or name a class of expanded clone.

clone size	D gene	J gene	V gene	CDR3 DNA	CDR3 protein
many	NA	TRBJ1-1	TRBV20-1	TGCAGTGCTAGAGATTGGGCCTTGGGGGAGAACACTGAAGCTTTCTTT	CSARDWALGENTEAFF
many	NA	TRBJ2-2	TRBV9	TGTGCCAGCAGCGTAGACGGCGGGGAGCTGTTTTTT	CASSVDGGELFF
NA	NA	TRBJ2-7	TRBV7-9	TGTGCCAGCAGCTTTGTTGGCGGCCCCTACGAGCAGTACTTC	CASSFVGGPYEQYF
many	NA	TRBJ1-4	TRBV4-3	TGCGCCAGCAGCCAAGATAGCGAGGGGGGAGAAAAACTGTTTTTT	CASSQDSEGGEKLFF
many	NA	TRBJ2-7	TRBV3-1	TGTGCCAGCAGCCAAGATCCGGCCCACCTTCTCGTACCCTACGAGCAGTACTTC	CASSQDPAHLLVPYEQYF
many	NA	TRBJ2-4	TRBV11-2	TGTGCCAGCAGCTTAGAAGGGACCGGCAGAAACATTCAGTACTTC	CASSLEGTGRNIQYF
many	TRBD2	TRBJ2-3	TRBV29-1	TGCAGCGTCACTAGCGGGGCAGATACGCAGTATTTT	CSVTSGADTQYF
NA	TRBD1	TRBJ1-4	TRBV2	TGTGCCAGCACCAGGGGGGAAGGACTGTTTTTT	CASTRGEGLFF
many	NA	TRBJ1-2	TRBV7-2	TGTGCCAGCAGCCGAAACTCAGATATAAACTATGGCTACACCTTC	CASSRNSDINYGYTF
many	NA	TRBJ2-7	TRBV7-2	TGTGCCAGCACCCCGGGAGAAACCTCCTACGAGCAGTACTTC	CASTPGETSYEQYF
NA	TRBD1	TRBJ2-2	TRBV6-2/TRBV6-3	TGTGCCAGCAGCTCGGACAGGGGGATGTCGAACACCGGGGAGCTGTTTTTT	CASSSDRGMSNTGELFF
once	NA	TRBJ2-2	TRBV7-8	TGTGCCAGCAGCTTAGGAGGGTACGGGGAGCTGTTTTTT	CASSLGGYGELFF
few	TRBD1	TRBJ1-1	TRBV19	TGTGCCAGTAGTATACTTAGGACAGGGGTTGGAGCTTTCTTT	CASSILRTGVGAFF
many	TRBD1	TRBJ1-2	TRBV5-1	TGCGCCAGCAGCTCCGGACAGGTCTTGGGCTACACCTTC	CASSSGQVLGYTF
NA	TRBD2	TRBJ2-3	TRBV12-3/TRBV12-4	TGTGCCAGCAGTCCCCCGGGGGGGTGGGTTGGTCCACAGTATTTT	CASSPPGGWVGPQYF
many	NA	TRBJ2-1	TRBV29-1	TGCAGCGTTGAAGATAGGGGGGAGCAGTTCTTC	CSVEDRGEQFF
many	TRBD2	TRBJ2-1	TRBV20-1	TGCAGTGCCCCACGGGGGGGGGCCCGAAATGAGCAGTTCTTC	CSAPRGGARNEQFF
many	TRBD1	TRBJ1-3	TRBV27	TGTGCCAGCAGTTCCCAAGGGGGCCCTGGAAACACCATATATTTT	CASSSQGGPGNTIYF
many	TRBD1	TRBJ1-2	TRBV24-1	TGTGCCACCAGTGACCCGACAGGGGAAGGCTACACCTTC	CATSDPTGEGYTF
many	NA	TRBJ1-1	TRBV5-6	TGTGCCAGCAGTTTGTCCACTGAAGCTTTCTTT	CASSLSTEAFF
many	NA	TRBJ1-1	TRBV24-1	TGTGCCACCAGTGGGAGATATCAAAGGATGAACACTGAAGCTTTCTTT	CATSGRYQRMNTEAFF
many	NA	TRBJ1-4	TRBV27	TGTGCCAGCAGTCCCGGTGGTCAGACCGGGAAACTGTTTTTT	CASSPGGQTGKLFF
NA	TRBD1	TRBJ1-2	TRBV20-1	TGCAGTGCTACCGGGACAGGGGCCTTCATGGGCTACACCTTC	CSATGTGAFMGYTF
many	NA	TRBJ1-5	TRBV6-2/TRBV6-3	TGTGCCAGCAGTTACACCCTAAATCAGCCCCAGCATTTT	CASSYTLNQPQHF
many	NA	TRBJ2-7	TRBV3-1	TGTGCCAGCAGCCAAGGAAGGGGCGCCGAGCAGTACTTC	CASSQGRGAEQYF
many	NA	TRBJ1-1	TRBV7-8	TGTGCCAGCAGCTCCCAGACCAGAAGGGGTACTGAAGCTTTCTTT	CASSSQTRRGTEAFF
many	NA	TRBJ2-7	TRBV28	TGTGCCAGCAGTACCCTCCGGGCAGCTGGCTCCGAGCAGTACTTC	CASSTLRAAGSEQYF
many	TRBD2	TRBJ2-2	TRBV5-6	TGTGCCAGCAGCTCTTACATCGGGGGGGCCGTTGGGGAGCTGTTTTTT	CASSSYIGGAVGELFF
many	NA	TRBJ2-7	TRBV7-2	TGTGCCAGCAGCCAGGGGGCGCGGGGGTTCTCCTACGAGCAGTACTTC	CASSQGARGFSYEQYF
many	NA	TRBJ2-5	TRBV12-3/TRBV12-4	TGTGCCAGCAGCCCCCGGAGGGGCCAAGAGACCCAGTACTTC	CASSPRRGQETQYF
NA	NA	TRBJ1-1	TRBV6-1	TGTGCCACCAGGCTTACAGAGAACACTGAAGCTTTCTTT	CATRLTENTEAFF
NA	NA	TRBJ1-5	TRBV10-3	TGTGCCATCGCGGGGGGGGACAATCAGCCCCAGCATTTT	CAIAGGDNQPQHF
many	TRBD1	TRBJ1-2	TRBV7-9	TGTGCCAGCAGCTCGCCCGACAGGGCGGGATATGGCTACACCTTC	CASSSPDRAGYGYTF
many	NA	TRBJ2-1	TRBV7-8	TGTGCCAGCAGCCCCCAGGGCTACAATGAGCAGTTCTTC	CASSPQGYNEQFF
many	NA	TRBJ1-1	TRBV12-3/TRBV12-4	TGTGCCAGCAGTCGCCAGGGTAACACTGAAGCTTTCTTT	CASSRQGNTEAFF
many	NA	TRBJ2-7	TRBV15	TGTGCCACCAGCAGAGAGGGGCGCTACGAGCAGTACTTC	CATSREGRYEQYF
NA	TRBD1	TRBJ2-1	TRBV20-1	TGCAGTGCTTACAGGGGGCAGGGTGAGCAGTTCTTC	CSAYRGQGEQFF
many	NA	TRBJ2-1	TRBV6-5	TGTGCCAGCAGTTGGAAGAATGAGCAGTTCTTC	CASSWKNEQFF
many	TRBD2	TRBJ2-1	TRBV18	TGTGCCAGCTCACCCCCAGGGAGGGACAATGAGCAGTTCTTC	CASSPPGRDNEQFF